This TCR beta chain was documented in a study of shared clonotypes between healthy human individuals. Study in general: CD8 memory received one plate per donor, CD8 naive two, CD4 memory three and CD4 naive three.

Splitting of CD4+ cells produced CD45RA+ naive and CD45RA-negative memory subsets. Study-level results: Between several donors, naive CD4 clonotypes were shared at a level of approximately 5%. Shared clonotypes across all four donors exceeded non-shared ones in generation probability.

Per the germline V gene, CDR1 is SNHLY and CDR2 is FYNNEI. Germline trimming cut 5 bases from V and 4 bases from J; bases unmatched to any gene: 9. This CDR3 spans 16 amino acids. As concerns this clone: Its antigen remains unidentified.

Method: immunoSEQ multiplex PCR; TCRdb's copy keeps in-frame clones and lacks some. Of about 660,000 clones in the sample, around 72% were seen once. The genes are TRBV2 and TRBJ2-2; the match to TRBD2 covers 8 bases. The source material was memory CD4+ T cells sorted from blood. Indicated subset: CD45RA-negative fraction. This clonotype originated in a woman aged 30 to 39 in good health. This CDR3 is CASSSTSGGGTGELFF. Here the CDR3 DNA reads TGTGCCAGCAGTAGTACTAGCGGAGGGGGCACCGGGGAGCTGTTTTTT. The whole variable domain, filled in from reference TRBV2 and TRBJ2-2, reads EPEVTQTPSHQVTQMGQEVILRCVPISNHLYFYWYRQILGQKVEFLVSFYNNEISEKSEIFDDQFSVERPDGSNFTLKIRSTKLEDSAMYFCASSSTSGGGTGELFFGEGSRLTVL.